These 6 T cell receptor beta chains share one sample of origin, sequenced in a study of cytotoxic CD8 clonotypes in ibrutinib-treated CLL. Profiled with immunoSEQ multiplex PCR; TCRdb holds only in-frame clones, not every one. This sample has 100,000 to 150,000 clones, with roughly 88% found just once. The specimen comprised PBMCs, sampled after 24 months of ibrutinib treatment. All receptors come from a human donor with chronic lymphocytic leukemia.

This chain connects TRBV27 to TRBJ1-1, with D unclear. The CDR3 sequence is 13 residues long. The V and J ends lost 6 bases and 1 base respectively, with 9 bases between them. CDR1 and CDR2 from the germline V gene are MNHEY and SMNVEV (reference sequence). The CDR3 loop reads CASSSRKNTEAFF. The CDR3 bases are TGTGCCAGCAGCTCGAGGAAGAACACTGAAGCTTTCTTT.

This chain uses TRBV28 with TRBJ1-1; maybe TRBD1 (5 bases). Germline V CDR1 and CDR2: MDHEN, SYDVKM. V dropped 3 bases and J dropped 1 base, with 15 bases sitting between them. The CDR3 sequence is 16 residues long. The CDR3 protein is CASSFSSWQGNTEAFF. The CDR3 region has the DNA TGTGCCAGCAGTTTCTCATCGTGGCAGGGGAACACTGAAGCTTTCTTT.

This clone has just a few counts. The genes are TRBV7-8 and TRBJ2-2, with 11 bases matching TRBD2. CDR3 size: 16 residues. The V gene's germline CDR1 is SGHVS and CDR2 FQNEAQ. Unmatched junction bases numbered 8, after V lost 5 bases and J lost 6 bases. The CDR3 DNA reads TGTGCCAGCAGCCTCATAGCGGGGGGGATATCCGGGGAGCTGTTTTTT. As protein: CASSLIAGGISGELFF. The full variable domain, completed using reference TRBV7-8 and TRBJ2-2, is GAGVSQSPRYKVAKRGQDVALRCDPISGHVSLFWYQQALGQGPEFLTYFQNEAQLDKSGLPSDRFFAERPEGSVSTLKIQRTQQEDSAVYLCASSLIAGGISGELFFGEGSRLTVL.

The chain links TRBV7-9 to TRBJ2-3; the match to TRBD1 covers 7 bases. Looked up from germline, CDR1 is SEHNR and CDR2 is FQNEAQ (reference sequence). CDR3 size: 13 residues. The J segment lost 3 bases and the V segment lost 6 bases, leaving 3 bases of the junction unmatched. CDR3: CASRSTGTDTQYF. The CDR3 coding sequence is TGTGCCAGCAGGTCGACAGGGACAGATACGCAGTATTTT. Combining the CDR3 with reference TRBV7-9 and TRBJ2-3 gives the whole variable domain DTGVSQNPRHKITKRGQNVTFRCDPISEHNRLYWYRQTLGQGPEFLTYFQNEAQLEKSRLLSDRFSAERPKGSFSTLEIQRTEQGDSAMYLCASRSTGTDTQYFGPGTRLTVL.

In regard to this clone: One end of the junction varies from germline; a read error may be responsible. This chain connects TRBV10-3 to TRBJ2-2, with a weak D call TRBD2 (5 bases). From germline, CDR1 is ENHRY and CDR2 SYGVKD. The CDR3 has 14 residues. The CDR3 sequence is CAITEGRDTGELFF. CDR3 nucleotides: TGTGCCATCACTGAGGGTAGGGACACCGGGGAGCTGTTTTTT.

V gene TRBV5-1 combines with J gene TRBJ2-2, with 11 bases lining up with TRBD1. CDR3 length: 16 residues. With 0 bases clipped from V and 4 bases from J, the junction kept 2 bases outside the gene matches. CDR1 is SGHRS and CDR2 is YFSETQ in the germline V gene. In DNA, the CDR3 is TGCGCCAGCAGCTTGGCGGACAGGGGGCGCACCGGGGAGCTGTTTTTT. Residues: CASSLADRGRTGELFF.